Each of the 3 T cell receptor beta chains below was sequenced from the same sample in a study of blood T cell repertoires in COVID-19. TCRdb's copy holds only in-frame clones and misses some; the assay was immunoSEQ multiplex PCR. The table records under 300,000 clones, 70% to 90% of them present only once. The specimen was peripheral blood. The receptors here all came from a man younger than 35 with active or convalescent COVID-19.

The chain recombines TRBV3-1 (or the pseudogene TRBV3-2) with TRBJ2-7; TRBD1 is a possible D gene (5 bases). The CDR3 extends over 14 amino acids. Germline CDR1 and CDR2: LGHDT and YNNKEL (reference sequence). Trimming took off 2 bases at V and 3 bases at J, with 11 bases between the two ends. CDR3 sequence (DNA): TGTGCCAGCAGCCAACTTGGGGCTCTCTACGAGCAGTACTTC. Protein sequence: CASSQLGALYEQYF.

This chain uses TRBV9 with TRBJ2-1; D may be TRBD2 (6 bases). V lost 3 bases and J 5 bases, leaving 15 bases between the germline ends. The CDR3 is made up of 15 amino acids. Germline CDR1 and CDR2: SGDLS and YYNGEE. CDR3 sequence: CASSGAAGLNNEQFF. The CDR3 DNA follows: TGTGCCAGCAGCGGAGCCGCGGGGCTCAACAATGAGCAGTTCTTC.

The chain combines TRBV29-1 with TRBJ2-7; TRBD2 agrees at 8 bases. V was clipped by 0 bases and J by 1 base; unmatched bases: 14. The CDR3 has 18 residues. CDR1 and CDR2 from the germline V gene are SQVTM and ANQGSEA. The chain's CDR3 is CSVEDPGAAGGSSYEQYF. CDR3 in DNA: TGCAGCGTTGAAGATCCGGGCGCCGCGGGGGGTAGTTCCTACGAGCAGTACTTC.